Sequencing of this T cell receptor beta chain was carried out in a study of identical twins. V lost 0 bases and J 5 bases, leaving 13 bases between the germline ends. Germline V lookup: CDR1 MNHEY, CDR2 SVGAGI. The CDR3 has 15 amino acids. This clonotype was found a few times. In TCRdb, the 5' RACE reads were re-called with MiXCR into one record per CDR3 protein. The sample includes under 350,000 distinct CDR3 sequences, roughly 8.6% of them seen just once. This sample also appeared in a second study, on yellow fever vaccine responses in identical twins.

The source of this sequence is a woman aged 18-29 years in good health. The source material was CD8+ T cells sorted from blood. The rearrangement joins TRBV6-5 to TRBJ2-5, with D maybe TRBD1 (5 bases). CDR3 coding DNA: TGTGCCAGCAGTTACTCAAGGGGCCCCGGGGAGACCCAGTACTTC. This codes for CASSYSRGPGETQYF.